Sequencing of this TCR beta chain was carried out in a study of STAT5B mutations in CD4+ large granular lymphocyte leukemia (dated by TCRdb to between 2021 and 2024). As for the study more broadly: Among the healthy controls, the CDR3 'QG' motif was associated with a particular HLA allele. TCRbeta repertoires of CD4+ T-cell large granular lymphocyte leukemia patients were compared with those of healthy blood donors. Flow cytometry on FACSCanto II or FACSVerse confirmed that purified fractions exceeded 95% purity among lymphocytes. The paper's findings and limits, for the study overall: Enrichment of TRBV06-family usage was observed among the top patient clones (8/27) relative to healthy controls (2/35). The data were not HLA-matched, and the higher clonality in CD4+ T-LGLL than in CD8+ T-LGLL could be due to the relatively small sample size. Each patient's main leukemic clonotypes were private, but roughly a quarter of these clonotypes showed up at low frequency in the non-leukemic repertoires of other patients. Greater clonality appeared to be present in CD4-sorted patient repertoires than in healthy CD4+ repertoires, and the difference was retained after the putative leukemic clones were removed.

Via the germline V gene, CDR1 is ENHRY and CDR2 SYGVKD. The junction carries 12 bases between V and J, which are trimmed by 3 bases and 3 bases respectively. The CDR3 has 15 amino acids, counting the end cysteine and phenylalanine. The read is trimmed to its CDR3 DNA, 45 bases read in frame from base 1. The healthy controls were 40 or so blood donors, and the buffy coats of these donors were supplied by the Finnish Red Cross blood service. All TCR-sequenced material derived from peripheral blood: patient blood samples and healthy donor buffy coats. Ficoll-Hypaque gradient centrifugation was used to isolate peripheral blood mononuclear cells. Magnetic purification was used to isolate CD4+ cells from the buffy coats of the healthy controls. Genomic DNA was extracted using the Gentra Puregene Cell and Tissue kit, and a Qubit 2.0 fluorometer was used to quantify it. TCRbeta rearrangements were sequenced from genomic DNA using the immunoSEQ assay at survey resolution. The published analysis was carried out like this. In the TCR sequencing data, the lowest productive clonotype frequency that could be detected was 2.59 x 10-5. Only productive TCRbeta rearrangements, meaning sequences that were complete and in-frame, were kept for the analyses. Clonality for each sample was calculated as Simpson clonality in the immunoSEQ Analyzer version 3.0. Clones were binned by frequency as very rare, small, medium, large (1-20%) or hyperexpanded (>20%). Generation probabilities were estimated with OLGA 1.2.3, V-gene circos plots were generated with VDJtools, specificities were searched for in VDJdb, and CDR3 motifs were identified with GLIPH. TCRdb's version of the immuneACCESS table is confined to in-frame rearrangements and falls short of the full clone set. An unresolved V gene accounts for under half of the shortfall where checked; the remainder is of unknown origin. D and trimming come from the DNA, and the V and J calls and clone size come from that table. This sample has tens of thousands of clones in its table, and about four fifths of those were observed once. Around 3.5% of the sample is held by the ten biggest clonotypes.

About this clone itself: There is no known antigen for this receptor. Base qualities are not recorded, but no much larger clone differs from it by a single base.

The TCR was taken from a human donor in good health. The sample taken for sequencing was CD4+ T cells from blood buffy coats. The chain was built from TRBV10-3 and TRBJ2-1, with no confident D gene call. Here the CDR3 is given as CAISDMIDLYNEQFF. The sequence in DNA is TGTGCCATCAGTGACATGATCGACCTCTACAATGAGCAGTTCTTC.